The clone carrying this T cell receptor (beta chain) was observed at least ten times. Its antigen is unknown. This sample was taken from a study of T cell repertoires in cytomegalovirus infection. The CDR3 consists of 13 residues. Germline CDR1 is SEHNR and CDR2 is FQNEAQ (reference sequence). The V segment lost 7 bases and the J segment 9 bases; nucleotides outside the gene matches: 7. Notes on the study in general: Predominance within the ex vivo response was attributable to HLA-C-restricted CMV-specific TCR beta clonotypes.

TCRdb re-derived calls from the reads in MiXCR, one entry per CDR3 protein. The sample lists more than 250,000 distinct CDR3 sequences, roughly 15% occurring once. Material for sequencing was PBMCs. The chain uses TRBV7-9 and TRBJ2-1; 9 bases align to TRBD1. The receptor comes from a human donor in good health (CMV status not recorded). Some clones in this sample may be carry-over from other donors' samples. The chain's CDR3 is CASKGTGLIEQFF. In DNA, the CDR3 is TGTGCCAGCAAAGGGACAGGGTTAATTGAGCAGTTCTTC.